The TCR beta chain under discussion was sequenced for a study of cytomegalovirus exposure and HLA in healthy donors. The wider study: Per a later analysis, the 666 first-cohort and about 120 validation repertoires shared one platform.

Comment on this clone: What it binds is unknown.

The table came from immunoSEQ multiplex PCR; TCRdb's copy has only in-frame clones and leaves some out. Of over 100,000 clones detected, 75% to 90% appear once; the ten largest clones hold 1.2%. Looked up from germline, CDR1 is SGHRS and CDR2 is YFSETQ. Trimming cost V 6 bases and J 1 base; bases outside gene matches: 12. The length of the CDR3 is 19 residues. From the roughly 110-subject validation cohort, which was separate from the roughly 700-subject first cohort, the donors were drawn. Points from the study as a whole: A subsequent analysis found that TCR clusters from the first cohort also tended to co-occur in the 120 validation repertoires, with less than 95% of cluster scores above 0.

The rearrangement links TRBV5-1 to TRBJ2-1; 14 bases align to TRBD2. The clonotype comes from a young woman in good health and CMV-seronegative. The sequenced material came from PBMCs. The CDR3 bases are TGCGCCAGCAACCTTTTATCGGGACTAGCGGGGGATTCCTACAATGAGCAGTTCTTC. Its translation: CASNLLSGLAGDSYNEQFF. The whole variable domain, filled in from reference TRBV5-1 and TRBJ2-1, reads KAGVTQTPRYLIKTRGQQVTLSCSPISGHRSVSWYQQTPGQGLQFLFEYFSETQRNKGNFPGRFSGRQFSNSRSEMNVSTLELGDSALYLCASNLLSGLAGDSYNEQFFGPGTRLTVL.